The subject of this entry is one T cell receptor (beta chain). These data belong to a study of PD-1 blockade in mismatch repair-deficient tumors. Clones were sequenced by immunoSEQ multiplex PCR, and TCRdb holds only the in-frame ones, with some missing. The table lists under 95,000 clones, roughly 80% of them singletons. The CDR3 consists of 15 residues. Germline V gene lookup returns CDR1 SGHDN and CDR2 FVKESK. V lost 2 bases and J 0 bases, leaving 10 bases between the germline ends. The input for sequencing was peripheral blood, taken 12 weeks after starting pembrolizumab. This sequence originates from an adult with mismatch repair-deficient cancer. The J gene is TRBJ1-2, the V gene TRBV14, with no clear D. The CDR3 loop is CASSQYGEPNYGYTF. CDR3 DNA sequence: TGTGCCAGCAGCCAATACGGGGAACCTAACTATGGCTACACCTTC.